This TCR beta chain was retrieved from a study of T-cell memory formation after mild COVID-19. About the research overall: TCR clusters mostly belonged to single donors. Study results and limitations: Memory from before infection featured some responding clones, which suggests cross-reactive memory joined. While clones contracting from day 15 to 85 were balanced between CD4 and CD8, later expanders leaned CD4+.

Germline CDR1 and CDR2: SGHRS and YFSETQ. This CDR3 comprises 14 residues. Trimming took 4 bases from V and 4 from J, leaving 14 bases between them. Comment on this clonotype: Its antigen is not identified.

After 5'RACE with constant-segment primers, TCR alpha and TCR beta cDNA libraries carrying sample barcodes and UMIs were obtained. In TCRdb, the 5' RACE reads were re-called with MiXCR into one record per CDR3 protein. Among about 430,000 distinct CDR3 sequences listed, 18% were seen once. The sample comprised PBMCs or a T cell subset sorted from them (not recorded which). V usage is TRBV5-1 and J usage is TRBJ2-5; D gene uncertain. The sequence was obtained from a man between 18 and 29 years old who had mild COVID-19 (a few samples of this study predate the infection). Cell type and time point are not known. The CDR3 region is CASSPSVGLETQYF. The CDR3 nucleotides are TGCGCCAGCAGCCCGAGTGTAGGGCTAGAGACCCAGTACTTC.